The 16 T cell receptor beta chains presented below share a single source sample, sequenced in a study of regulatory T cells in long-lasting Graves disease. Time point defined: newly diagnosed GD, antithyroid drugs for less than 3 months. PBMCs were the source of the RNA used for TCR sequencing. Sequencing libraries for TCR beta were prepared with iRepertoire HTBI primers and Arm-PCR of CDR3 regions. In TCRdb, the multiplex PCR reads were re-called with MiXCR into one record per CDR3 protein. The repertoire includes some 340,000 distinct CDR3 sequences, roughly 10% of them detected once, and approximately 17% sits in the top ten. The same sample was also studied in work on T cells in Graves' hyperthyroidism and ophthalmopathy.

The sample was peripheral blood mononuclear cells (PBMCs), taken at new diagnosis, from a patient treated with antithyroid drugs. These receptors were taken from a woman between 18 and 29 years old with Graves disease.

This clonotype was seen more than once but under ten times. The chain couples TRBV4-1 to TRBJ1-2, with a possible D match to TRBD1 (5 bases). Germline loops: CDR1 MGHRA, CDR2 YSYEKL. Between the trimmed V and J ends, which lost 2 bases and 5 bases, there was a span of 9 bases. This CDR3 contains 13 residues. CDR3 residues: CASSQIGGYGYTF. The CDR3 region has the DNA TGCGCCAGCAGCCAAATTGGGGGTTATGGCTACACCTTC.

There are many counts of this clonotype. The CDR3 spells CASSELKDSYEQYF. CDR3 DNA sequence: TGTGCCAGCAGTGAATTGAAGGATAGCTACGAGCAGTACTTC. The chain has TRBV28 and TRBJ2-7, with D unclear. CDR3 length: 14 residues. Trimming removed 5 bases from V and 3 bases from J, with 14 bases in between. Germline V lookup: CDR1 MDHEN, CDR2 SYDVKM.

This clonotype turned up a few times. The J gene is TRBJ1-5, the V gene TRBV19; D is possibly TRBD1 (5 bases). Between the trimmed V and J ends, which lost 6 bases and 1 base, there was a span of 13 bases. Germline V CDR1 and CDR2: LNHDA, SQIVND (reference sequence). The CDR3 loop spans 15 amino acids. The CDR3 coding sequence is TGTGCCAGTAGGAGGGGACTCCCCAGCAATCAGCCCCAGCATTTT. Translation: CASRRGLPSNQPQHF.

The J gene is TRBJ2-7, the V gene TRBV20-1, with D tentatively TRBD1 (6 bases). The germline V gene has CDR1 DFQATT and CDR2 SNEGSKA (reference sequence). Deletions cut 6 bases from V and 5 bases from J, with 20 bases between. This CDR3 comprises 14 residues. Written as DNA, the CDR3 is TGCAGTGCCAGGGTCACAGGGAATAAAGACGAGCAGTACTTC. Amino acid sequence: CSARVTGNKDEQYF.

This clonotype was seen repeatedly, ten times or more. The gene calls are TRBV12-3 or TRBV12-4 and TRBJ2-5; D ambiguous. Trimming took 3 bases from V and 3 from J, leaving 20 bases between them. The CDR3 has 17 residues. CDR3 DNA: TGTGCCAGCAGTTTTGGCCGCCTAGTTATGGATAAAGAGACCCAGTACTTC. Translation gives CASSFGRLVMDKETQYF.

Many counts were recorded for this clonotype. J is TRBJ2-1 and V is TRBV20-1, with TRBD2 matching 8 bases. Germline V gives CDR1 DFQATT, CDR2 SNEGSKA (reference sequence). The CDR3 covers 13 residues. The V segment lost 6 bases and the J segment 7 bases; nucleotides outside the gene matches: 8. The CDR3 is CSATGGAVNEQFF. CDR3 DNA sequence: TGCAGTGCCACCGGGGGGGCCGTGAATGAGCAGTTCTTC.

This clonotype was observed a few times. The CDR3 spells CSVSGRIANEQFF. The CDR3 DNA follows: TGCAGCGTTAGCGGAAGGATAGCCAATGAGCAGTTCTTC. V is TRBV29-1 and J is TRBJ2-1; a possible D gene is TRBD2 (5 bases). This CDR3 is 13 amino acids long. The germline V gene encodes CDR1 SQVTM and CDR2 ANQGSEA. V lost 5 bases to trimming and J lost 6 bases, with 14 bases between them.

This clonotype was counted ten times or more. This rearrangement joins TRBV7-2 to TRBJ2-7, with D tentatively TRBD2 (6 bases). CDR3 length equals 15 residues. Trimming cost V 2 bases and J 2 bases, with 13 bases left between them. Germline V gene sequence: CDR1 SGHTA, CDR2 FQGNSA. This chain's CDR3 is CASSLSRDLAYEQYV. The DNA of the CDR3 is TGTGCCAGCAGCTTATCCCGGGACTTAGCCTACGAGCAGTACGTC.

Many counts were recorded for this clonotype. The chain combines TRBV20-1 with TRBJ2-3, with 8 bases matching TRBD2. J lost 7 bases, V lost 3 bases, and 9 bases had no gene match. Germline values: CDR1 DFQATT, CDR2 SNEGSKA (reference sequence). The CDR3 covers 14 residues. CDR3: CSASRAGEPNTQYF. As DNA, the CDR3 is TGCAGTGCTAGTAGAGCGGGGGAACCTAATACGCAGTATTTT.

In this sample, this clonotype turned up many times. The rearrangement uses TRBV20-1 and TRBJ2-3; perhaps TRBD2 as D (6 bases). This CDR3 has 15 amino acids. V shed 3 bases and J shed 3 bases, with 16 bases lying between them. Per the germline V gene, CDR1 is DFQATT and CDR2 is SNEGSKA (reference sequence). The CDR3 is CSARNDGSVTDTQYF. CDR3 coding DNA: TGCAGTGCTAGGAATGACGGGAGTGTTACAGATACGCAGTATTTT.

J is TRBJ1-4 and V is TRBV6-5; 8 positions agree with TRBD1. V gave up 1 base and J gave up 8 bases; unmatched junction bases: 6. This CDR3 has 15 amino acids. The germline V gene has CDR1 MNHEY and CDR2 SVGAGI. This CDR3 is CASSYWQGAGEKLFF. CDR3 nucleotides: TGTGCCAGCAGTTACTGGCAGGGGGCTGGAGAAAAACTGTTTTTT.

The chain joins TRBV6-2 or TRBV6-3 to TRBJ2-7; the D is unclear. V lost 2 bases and J lost 2, with 31 bases in between. The CDR3 is made up of 21 amino acids. Germline CDR1 MNHEY, CDR2 SVGEGT. For the CDR3, the DNA is TGTGCCAGCAGTTACAGGAACGAACCTGGTCATAAGGGTATGAGCCCCTACGAGCAGTACGTC. Its translation: CASSYRNEPGHKGMSPYEQYV.

This clonotype was seen ten or more times. This chain links TRBV29-1 with TRBJ1-2, with 9 positions matching TRBD1. CDR3 size: 14 residues. V was pared by 6 bases and J by 6 bases, with 11 bases of the junction left unmatched. Germline assignment: CDR1 SQVTM and CDR2 ANQGSEA. The DNA for the CDR3 is TGCAGCGTCGAGAGGACAGGGGCTATTGATGGCTACACCTTC. The encoded protein is CSVERTGAIDGYTF.

This clonotype was counted at least ten times. The chain recombines TRBV7-9 with TRBJ1-3; D unclear. V shed 7 bases and J shed 3 bases, with 13 bases lying between them. The CDR3 runs 14 residues. Germline CDR1 SEHNR, CDR2 FQNEAQ (reference sequence). CDR3 protein: CASIETSLGNTIYF. The CDR3 DNA reads TGTGCCAGCATCGAGACGAGCCTTGGAAACACCATATATTTT. The entire variable domain, with the rest obtained from reference TRBV7-9 and TRBJ1-3, is as follows: DTGVSQNPRHKITKRGQNVTFRCDPISEHNRLYWYRQTLGQGPEFLTYFQNEAQLEKSRLLSDRFSAERPKGSFSTLEIQRTEQGDSAMYLCASIETSLGNTIYFGEGSWLTVV.

Remarks on this clonotype: One base away lies a much larger clone, so this may be a sequencing read error. The chain carries TRBV5-1 and TRBJ1-4, with D unclear. Germline V lookup: CDR1 SGHRS, CDR2 YFSETQ. The CDR3 loop spans 16 amino acids. V was clipped by 3 bases and J by 3 bases, with 15 bases between them. Written as DNA, the CDR3 is TGCGCCAGCAGCTCGGGAGCCCTCAGCTCTAATGAAAAACTGTTTTTT. Protein product: CASSSGALSSNEKLFF.

This clonotype has a count of ten or more. CDR3 loop: CASSLGGGPYLGYTF. DNA of the CDR3: TGTGCCAGCAGTTTAGGGGGCGGGCCCTACCTTGGCTACACCTTC. This chain links TRBV12-3 or TRBV12-4 with TRBJ1-2; perhaps TRBD1 as D (5 bases). The CDR3 covers 15 residues. Trimming pared 1 base from V and 7 bases from J, leaving 16 bases between.